Listed here is a single T cell receptor beta chain. Its matching antigen is unknown. The data belong to a study of cytomegalovirus exposure and HLA in healthy donors. Researchers ran the PCR with 60 Vbeta and 13 Jbeta primers. Data came from immunoSEQ multiplex PCR; TCRdb stores just in-frame clones and leaves some out. The data show 110,000 to 150,000 clones, roughly four fifths seen once. Findings of the study overall: Later on, an analysis found that several of the most significant clusters appeared to be linked to common viral pathogens, which included parvovirus B19. Productive status was seen about 90% or about 30% of the time for most TCR beta V segments in an earlier analysis. TCR beta V- and J-gene trimming, according to a later analysis, was linked to a missense DCLRE1C variant. Three chains linked to CMV were shown in vitro to be specific for CMV antigens.

Sequenced material: PBMCs. The TCR comes from a male donor in good health and CMV-seronegative.

The DNA for the CDR3 is TGCGCCAGCAGCCAAGATCGGAGGCAGGGGGCGCGGGGCACCGGGGAGCTGTTTTTT. Its translation: CASSQDRRQGARGTGELFF. J is TRBJ2-2 and V is TRBV4-3; 8 nucleotides agree with TRBD1. V trimming: 0 bases; J trimming: 4 bases; junction bases outside the gene matches: 13. Looked up from germline, CDR1 is LGHNA and CDR2 is YSLEER. This CDR3 spans 19 amino acids.